This T cell receptor beta chain originates from a study of cytomegalovirus exposure and HLA in healthy donors. The CDR3 contains 14 residues. V was trimmed by 3 bases and J by 5 bases, leaving 10 bases between them. Germline V gene sequence: CDR1 MNHEY, CDR2 SVGAGI. With 60 Vbeta and 13 Jbeta primers, the PCR was carried out. TCRdb keeps only in-frame clones here, not all; method: immunoSEQ multiplex PCR. The table includes tens of thousands of clones, roughly 80% detected once. This clone was seen more than once but under ten times. This chain connects TRBV6-5 to TRBJ2-2; maybe TRBD2 (6 bases). This clonotype originated in a man aged 30-40 years in good health and CMV-seropositive. The sequenced sample consisted of PBMCs. As DNA, the CDR3 is TGTGCCAGCAGTTATAATGGGGGGACCGGGGAGCTGTTTTTT. Its translation is CASSYNGGTGELFF.